These T cell receptor beta chains were read from a single sample in a study of graft-versus-host responses after intestinal transplantation. Libraries were prepared by immunoSEQ multiplex PCR; TCRdb keeps only in-frame clonotypes and omits some of them. The sample lists around 110,000 clones; about nine tenths were seen once. What these receptors recognize is not known. The material sequenced was unstimulated CD4+ T cells sorted from spleen or lymph node cells, taken before intestinal transplant. The origin of the receptors is a human donor who received an intestinal transplant. Both conserved end residues are part of each CDR3. A D gene is named only where the DNA matches it firmly. Size is omitted from some rows. Given values are once, few, many or a class for expanded clones.

NA	TRBV4-2	TRBJ2-1	NA	CASSHGADSYNEQFF	TGTGCCAGCAGCCACGGAGCGGACTCCTACAATGAGCAGTTCTTC
NA	TRBV6-5	TRBJ2-3	NA	CASSYGGGFTDTQYF	TGTGCCAGCAGTTACGGGGGGGGCTTCACAGATACGCAGTATTTT
TRBD1	TRBV18	TRBJ2-7	NA	CASSPDRVSYEQYF	TGTGCCAGCTCACCGGACAGGGTTTCCTACGAGCAGTACTTC
NA	TRBV6-5	TRBJ2-5	NA	CASSLTVQETQYF	TGTGCCAGCAGCCTGACAGTCCAAGAGACCCAGTACTTC
TRBD1	TRBV7-8	TRBJ2-6	once	CASSSGQGAGGANVLTF	TGTGCCAGCAGCTCGGGACAGGGGGCTGGTGGGGCCAACGTCCTGACTTTC
NA	TRBV10-2	TRBJ1-2	few	CASSDQYGYTF	TGCGCCAGCAGTGACCAGTATGGCTACACCTTC
TRBD2	TRBV4-2	TRBJ2-6	NA	CASSHPGLADRSSGANVLTF	TGTGCCAGCAGCCATCCGGGACTAGCGGACCGAAGCTCTGGGGCCAACGTCCTGACTTTC
TRBD1	TRBV29-1	TRBJ2-7	NA	CSVGTGGYEQYF	TGCAGCGTTGGGACAGGGGGCTACGAGCAGTACTTC
NA	TRBV6-6	TRBJ2-3	NA	CASSRQGSTDTQYF	TGTGCCAGCAGCCGGCAGGGGAGCACAGATACGCAGTATTTT
NA	TRBV30	TRBJ1-2	NA	CAWRVGGAGGYTF	TGTGCCTGGAGAGTAGGAGGGGCAGGTGGCTACACCTTC
TRBD1	TRBV6-6	TRBJ2-5	NA	CASSYAYGTGKETQYF	TGTGCCAGCAGTTACGCGTATGGGACAGGGAAAGAGACCCAGTACTTC
TRBD1	TRBV2	TRBJ1-5	NA	CASSPDRGGNQPQHF	TGTGCCAGCAGTCCGGACAGGGGAGGCAATCAGCCCCAGCATTTT
NA	TRBV6-1	TRBJ1-5	NA	CASSEAYNQPQHF	TGTGCCAGCAGTGAAGCATACAATCAGCCCCAGCATTTT
TRBD1	TRBV29-1	TRBJ1-1	few	CSGTTGGTTEAFF	TGCAGCGGTACTACAGGGGGGACCACTGAAGCTTTCTTT
NA	TRBV6-5	TRBJ1-2	NA	CASSYRSSNYGYTF	TGTGCCAGCAGTTACAGGAGCTCCAACTATGGCTACACCTTC
TRBD1	TRBV25-1	TRBJ2-5	NA	CASSSRGQGVGETQYF	TGTGCCAGCAGTTCCCGGGGACAGGGAGTGGGGGAGACCCAGTACTTC
NA	TRBV5-1	TRBJ2-7	NA	CASSPLAVSSYEQYF	TGCGCCAGCAGCCCCCTAGCTGTTAGCTCCTACGAGCAGTACTTC
TRBD2	TRBV4-3	TRBJ2-1	NA	CASSQGTGTRGQFF	TGCGCCAGCAGCCAGGGTACAGGGACTAGAGGGCAGTTCTTC
NA	TRBV6-5	TRBJ1-1	NA	CASSYSTGNTEAFF	TGTGCCAGCAGTTACTCGACGGGGAACACTGAAGCTTTCTTT
TRBD1	TRBV7-9	TRBJ1-2	NA	CASSPLTGPNYGYTF	TGTGCCAGCAGCCCTCTGACAGGGCCTAACTATGGCTACACCTTC
TRBD1	TRBV18	TRBJ2-7	NA	CASSPLMPGTGGYEQYF	TGTGCCAGCTCACCACTTATGCCCGGGACAGGGGGCTACGAGCAGTACTTC
TRBD2	TRBV5-1	TRBJ2-2	NA	CASSPTSGLINTGELFF	TGCGCCAGCAGCCCGACTAGCGGCCTTATTAACACCGGGGAGCTGTTTTTT
TRBD1	TRBV5-1	TRBJ2-7	NA	CASSFGQGKTGEQYF	TGCGCCAGCAGCTTCGGACAGGGGAAAACTGGCGAGCAGTACTTC
TRBD2	TRBV10-3	TRBJ2-5	NA	CAISGSTSGGETQYF	TGTGCCATCAGTGGGTCGACTAGCGGGGGGGAGACCCAGTACTTC
NA	TRBV7-9	TRBJ2-2	NA	CASSLAGAKAGELFF	TGTGCCAGCAGCTTAGCAGGGGCCAAGGCCGGGGAGCTGTTTTTT
TRBD1	TRBV27	TRBJ1-5	NA	CASSWGTAGNQPQHF	TGTGCCAGCAGTTGGGGGACAGCCGGGAATCAGCCCCAGCATTTT
TRBD1	TRBV6-6	TRBJ2-5	NA	CASRPPGQGQETQYF	TGTGCCAGCAGACCTCCCGGACAGGGACAAGAGACCCAGTACTTC
NA	TRBV19	TRBJ1-2	NA	CASSRETGTANYGYTF	TGTGCCAGTAGCCGAGAAACAGGGACGGCTAACTATGGCTACACCTTC
TRBD2	TRBV19	TRBJ2-5	NA	CASSIGSGEETQYF	TGTGCCAGTAGTATCGGGAGCGGGGAAGAGACCCAGTACTTC
TRBD1	TRBV5-8	TRBJ2-1	NA	CASSLGTGALLRSYNEQFF	TGTGCCAGCAGCTTGGGCACAGGGGCCCTTCTAAGATCCTACAATGAGCAGTTCTTC
TRBD1	TRBV19	TRBJ2-2	NA	CASSILGGQGARRAGELFF	TGTGCCAGTAGTATACTTGGGGGACAGGGGGCTCGTAGGGCCGGGGAGCTGTTTTTT
TRBD1	TRBV6-1	TRBJ2-7	NA	CASGYRDRGLYEQYF	TGTGCCAGCGGATACCGGGACAGGGGCCTCTACGAGCAGTACTTC
TRBD2	TRBV30	TRBJ2-7	NA	CAWSLRSGMGEQYF	TGTGCCTGGAGTTTACGAAGCGGGATGGGCGAGCAGTACTTC
NA	TRBV28	TRBJ1-6	NA	CASSLGTRGSPLHF	TGTGCCAGCAGTTTAGGGACAAGAGGATCACCCCTCCACTTT
NA	TRBV2	TRBJ2-5	NA	CASSLRVGGEQYF	TGTGCCAGCAGTCTCCGGGTAGGGGGAGAGCAGTACTTC
TRBD2	TRBV7-9	TRBJ2-1	NA	CASSPPIAGVSYNEQFF	TGTGCCAGCAGCCCGCCAATAGCGGGAGTGTCCTACAATGAGCAGTTCTTC
TRBD2	TRBV19	TRBJ2-1	NA	CASSVSGRSYNEQFF	TGTGCCAGTAGTGTTAGCGGGAGGTCCTACAATGAGCAGTTCTTC
NA	TRBV5-6	TRBJ1-1	few	CASSLYRTGLNTEAFF	TGTGCCAGCAGCTTGTATCGAACAGGACTGAACACTGAAGCTTTCTTT
NA	TRBV14	TRBJ1-2	NA	CASSQGLLAGETYYGYTF	TGTGCCAGCAGCCAAGGCCTCCTTGCAGGGGAAACCTACTATGGCTACACCTTC
NA	TRBV7-9	TRBJ1-2	NA	CASSPTYNYGYTF	TGTGCCAGCAGCCCAACATATAACTATGGCTACACCTTC
NA	TRBV21-1	TRBJ2-3	NA	CASSNMRHGPSTDTQYF	TGTGCCAGCAGCAATATGAGGCACGGTCCCAGCACAGATACGCAGTATTTT
NA	TRBV5-6	TRBJ1-4	few	CASSLAGYEKLFF	TGTGCCAGCAGCTTGGCAGGCTACGAAAAACTGTTTTTT
TRBD1	TRBV5-1	TRBJ2-7	NA	CASSLEGAGYEQYF	TGCGCCAGCAGCTTGGAGGGGGCAGGCTACGAGCAGTACTTC